A single sample gave rise to the 23 T cell receptor beta chains below, sequenced in a study of T-cell memory formation after mild COVID-19. MiXCR, applied by TCRdb to the 5' RACE reads, yields one record per CDR3 protein. This sample has 340,000 or so distinct CDR3 sequences, with 10% to 15% found just once. Sequences were obtained from PBMCs or a T cell subset sorted from them (not recorded which). Receptors originate from a man aged 18 to 30 who had mild COVID-19 (a few samples of this study predate the infection). Cell type and time point are not known.

This chain uses TRBV7-6 with TRBJ2-2, with 11 bases aligning to TRBD2. Germline loops: CDR1 SGHVS, CDR2 FNYEAQ. This CDR3 contains 18 residues. Trimming took 5 bases from V and 2 from J; bases not matched to a gene: 10. The CDR3 here is CASSPKLAGETNTGELFF. The CDR3 nucleotides read TGTGCCAGCAGCCCCAAACTAGCGGGGGAAACTAACACCGGGGAGCTGTTTTTT.

The chain is built from TRBV6-5 and TRBJ2-1, with a possible D match to TRBD1 (6 bases). CDR1 is MNHEY, CDR2 SVGAGI, per germline. The CDR3 length is 13 residues. The ends were cut back, 5 bases at V and 5 bases at J, with 10 bases in the middle. The DNA of the CDR3 is TGTGCCAGCAGTACAACAGGGAACAATGAGCAGTTCTTC. The encoded protein is CASSTTGNNEQFF.

The V and J genes are TRBV11-1 and TRBJ2-1; weak D call: TRBD2 (5 bases). Between the trimmed V and J ends, which lost 6 bases and 2 bases, there was a span of 14 bases. The CDR3 consists of 15 residues. The germline V gene has CDR1 SGHAT and CDR2 FQDESV (reference sequence). The CDR3 here is CASSPRGLTYNEQFF. CDR3 DNA: TGTGCCAGCAGTCCACGCGGGCTCACCTACAATGAGCAGTTCTTC.

This clonotype was seen a few times. The V call is TRBV5-4, the J call TRBJ2-5; TRBD1 is a possible D gene (6 bases). Per germline, CDR1 SGHNT and CDR2 YYREEE (reference sequence). V was clipped by 4 bases and J by 4 bases, with 17 bases between them. The CDR3 totals 15 residues. The CDR3 DNA reads as TGTGCCAGCAGCCCCGTCCAGGGGCTAGGAGAGACCCAGTACTTC. Translating gives CASSPVQGLGETQYF.

This clonotype came up many times. The chain is built from TRBV6-6 and TRBJ1-5; 10 nucleotides match TRBD1. The germline CDR1 and CDR2 sequences are MNHNY and SVGAGI (reference sequence). V trimming: 4 bases; J trimming: 7 bases; junction bases outside the gene matches: 4. The CDR3 runs to 14 residues. CDR3 bases: TGTGCCAGCAGTTCGGGACAGGGGTTCCAGCCCCAGCATTTT. Its protein product is CASSSGQGFQPQHF.

V usage is TRBV6-6 and J usage is TRBJ2-3; TRBD2 matches 8 bases. CDR1 and CDR2 (germline): MNHNY, SVGAGI (reference sequence). V dropped 8 bases and J dropped 7; count of bases not matched to a gene: 14. The CDR3 has 15 amino acids. The CDR3, as DNA: TGTGCCAGCCGGCTACCGGGGGGGCAATTGAATACGCAGTATTTT. Its translation: CASRLPGGQLNTQYF.

This clonotype showed up just a few times. The chain combines TRBV24-1 with TRBJ2-2; a weak D match, TRBD1 (7 bases). This CDR3 is built from 18 residues. Germline CDR1 and CDR2: KGHDR and SFDVKD. Trimming took 3 bases from V and 1 from J, leaving 17 bases between them. The CDR3 nucleotides read TGTGCCACCAGTGATGTGCGGGACAGTCTTAGGAACACCGGGGAGCTGTTTTTT. Residues: CATSDVRDSLRNTGELFF.

J is TRBJ2-7 and V is TRBV5-5; 7 bases line up with TRBD1. The CDR3 extends over 14 amino acids. Germline lookup yields CDR1 SGHKS and CDR2 YYEKEE (reference sequence). J was trimmed by 4 bases and V by 4 bases; bases with no gene match: 8. The CDR3 reads CASSKHPGQYEQYV. For the CDR3, the DNA is TGTGCCAGCAGCAAGCATCCGGGACAGTACGAGCAGTACGTC.

This clonotype was observed a few times. The V and J genes are TRBV20-1 and TRBJ1-6; TRBD1 is a possible D gene (6 bases). The CDR3 extends over 14 amino acids. V was trimmed by 1 base and J by 8 bases, leaving 12 bases between them. Germline V gene data show CDR1 as DFQATT and CDR2 as SNEGSKA (reference sequence). CDR3 bases: TGCAGTGCTAGAGTGGGGGGGCCAGATTCACCCCTCCACTTT. Translating it yields CSARVGGPDSPLHF.

Only a few counts were recorded for this clonotype. The chain recombines TRBV6-5 with TRBJ2-1, with D perhaps TRBD1 (5 bases). Germline V gene lookup returns CDR1 MNHEY and CDR2 SVGAGI. This CDR3 contains 14 residues. Trimming stripped 0 bases from V and 4 bases from J, with 7 bases between. The CDR3 loop reads CASSYSRGYNEQFF. CDR3 DNA: TGTGCCAGCAGTTACTCAAGGGGATACAATGAGCAGTTCTTC.

This clonotype was detected only a few times. This chain connects TRBV20-1 to TRBJ2-2; D remains ambiguous. The V end was cut by 1 base, the J end by 0 bases, with 12 bases between. Germline lookup yields CDR1 DFQATT and CDR2 SNEGSKA (reference sequence). CDR3 length equals 16 residues. The CDR3 coding sequence is TGCAGTGCTAGAGCTGAGACGAACGCGAACACCGGGGAGCTGTTTTTT. Translating gives CSARAETNANTGELFF.

The chain has TRBV9 and TRBJ2-2; TRBD1 is a possible D gene (5 bases). The CDR3 totals 16 residues. V was shortened by 3 bases and J by 6 bases, with 18 bases between the two germline ends. CDR1 and CDR2 from the germline V gene are SGDLS and YYNGEE. CDR3 nucleotides: TGTGCCAGCAGCGCCTCGCCGGTAGGGGCGGCCGGGGAGCTGTTTTTT. Translation gives CASSASPVGAAGELFF.

In this sample, this clonotype turned up a few times. The J gene is TRBJ2-2, the V gene TRBV5-1; the D gene is possibly TRBD1 (6 bases). The CDR3 is made up of 16 amino acids. Per the germline V gene, CDR1 is SGHRS and CDR2 is YFSETQ. V was pared by 1 base and J by 3 bases, with 13 bases between. CDR3 sequence: CASSLTGSLYTGELFF. For the CDR3, the DNA is TGCGCCAGCAGCTTGACAGGGAGCCTTTACACCGGGGAGCTGTTTTTT. Using reference TRBV5-1 and TRBJ2-2 for the parts outside the CDR3, the full variable domain is KAGVTQTPRYLIKTRGQQVTLSCSPISGHRSVSWYQQTPGQGLQFLFEYFSETQRNKGNFPGRFSGRQFSNSRSEMNVSTLELGDSALYLCASSLTGSLYTGELFFGEGSRLTVL.

This clonotype was observed at least ten times. The rearrangement links TRBV7-9 to TRBJ1-1; no reliable D call. Trimming stripped 1 base from V and 5 bases from J, with 8 bases between. Germline V lookup: CDR1 SEHNR, CDR2 FQNEAQ (reference sequence). There are 13 residues in the CDR3. Written as DNA, the CDR3 is TGTGCCAGCAGCTTAGGGGGTGCGACTGAAGCTTTCTTT. Translated, it gives CASSLGGATEAFF.

The CDR3 here is CASSRTGEGDTQYF. The CDR3 region has the DNA TGTGCCAGCAGCCGGACAGGGGAGGGGGATACGCAGTATTTT. The V call is TRBV7-7, the J call TRBJ2-3, with 9 bases aligning to TRBD1. This CDR3 contains 14 residues. J lost 6 bases, V lost 5 bases, and 6 bases had no gene match. Germline CDR1 and CDR2: SSHAT and FNYEAQ (reference sequence).

This clonotype was detected a few times. The V call is TRBV4-1, the J call TRBJ2-5, with D perhaps TRBD2 (5 bases). V was clipped by 3 bases and J by 5 bases, with 13 bases between them. The CDR3 is made up of 14 amino acids. The V gene's germline CDR1 is MGHRA and CDR2 YSYEKL. The CDR3 sequence is CASSHPVALETQYF. The CDR3, as DNA: TGCGCCAGCAGCCATCCCGTAGCGTTGGAGACCCAGTACTTC.

This chain uses TRBV4-1 with TRBJ1-5; D unclear. Germline V CDR1 and CDR2: MGHRA, YSYEKL. Trimming left V 1 base short and J 6 bases short, with 22 bases between. The CDR3 has 18 residues. The CDR3, as DNA: TGCGCCAGCAGCCAAGTACGTCTAGGGTTCATATGGGGTCAGCCCCAGCATTTT. This encodes CASSQVRLGFIWGQPQHF.

This clonotype came up many times. This rearrangement joins TRBV6-5 to TRBJ2-7; 7 bases are a match to TRBD1. CDR1 and CDR2 from the germline V gene are MNHEY and SVGAGI. The CDR3 spans 15 residues. The ends lost 0 bases at V and 0 bases at J; junction bases unmatched: 2. CDR3 coding DNA: TGTGCCAGCAGTTACTCGACAGGGAGCTCCTACGAGCAGTACTTC. Protein: CASSYSTGSSYEQYF.

This clonotype was recorded a few times. V and J are TRBV5-1 and TRBJ1-1; TRBD1 aligns across 10 bases. The V gene's germline CDR1 is SGHRS and CDR2 YFSETQ. Losses at the gene ends were 3 bases for V and 3 bases for J; bases not matched to a gene: 2. There are 14 residues in the CDR3. The CDR3 region has the DNA TGCGCCAGCAGCTCCGGGACAGGGGACACTGAAGCTTTCTTT. Translation: CASSSGTGDTEAFF. Using reference TRBV5-1 and TRBJ1-1 for the parts outside the CDR3, the full variable domain is KAGVTQTPRYLIKTRGQQVTLSCSPISGHRSVSWYQQTPGQGLQFLFEYFSETQRNKGNFPGRFSGRQFSNSRSEMNVSTLELGDSALYLCASSSGTGDTEAFFGQGTRLTVV.

Only a few counts were recorded for this clonotype. The chain links TRBV4-3 to TRBJ2-7; D not resolved. The CDR3 length is 14 residues. V shed 0 bases and J shed 4 bases, with 10 bases lying between them. Germline assignment: CDR1 LGHNA and CDR2 YSLEER. The CDR3 bases are TGCGCCAGCAGCCAAGATTTTTCGACATACGAGCAGTACTTC. It yields the protein CASSQDFSTYEQYF.

This chain links TRBV15 with TRBJ2-3; either TRBD1 or TRBD2 may fit D (5 bases each). Germline lookup yields CDR1 LNHNV and CDR2 YYDKDF (reference sequence). V lost 5 bases and J lost 5, with 14 bases in between. This CDR3 has 14 amino acids. The CDR3 protein is CATSVRGAGDTQYF. As DNA, the CDR3 is TGTGCCACCAGCGTACGAGGGGCTGGAGATACGCAGTATTTT.

This clonotype was seen a handful of times. The V gene is TRBV7-9, the J gene TRBJ2-7; D possibly uses TRBD1 or TRBD2 (5 bases each). V was cut by 5 bases and J by 4 bases, with 18 bases left in between. Per the germline V gene, CDR1 is SEHNR and CDR2 is FQNEAQ (reference sequence). This CDR3 is built from 15 residues. This chain's CDR3 is CASSPRWGINYEQYF. CDR3 DNA sequence: TGTGCCAGCAGCCCACGATGGGGGATAAATTACGAGCAGTACTTC. Full variable domain (outside the CDR3, taken from reference TRBV7-9 and TRBJ2-7): DTGVSQNPRHKITKRGQNVTFRCDPISEHNRLYWYRQTLGQGPEFLTYFQNEAQLEKSRLLSDRFSAERPKGSFSTLEIQRTEQGDSAMYLCASSPRWGINYEQYFGPGTRLTVT.

This clonotype was counted a few times. The gene calls are TRBV6-5 and TRBJ1-2; 10 positions agree with TRBD1. After removal of 6 bases from V and 7 bases from J, the junction contained 11 bases not matched to a gene. This CDR3 comprises 15 residues. The germline V gene has CDR1 MNHEY and CDR2 SVGAGI. DNA for the CDR3: TGTGCCAGCAGCCCCTTCGACAGGGGGCTTGGTGGCTACACCTTC. As protein: CASSPFDRGLGGYTF.